The 20 T cell receptor beta chains listed next were all sequenced from one sample in a study of T cells after posttransplantation cyclophosphamide. Busulfan-fludarabine conditioning, marrow transplant, and cyclophosphamide on days +3 and +4 were administered. TCRdb's table, derived via immunoSEQ multiplex PCR, lists solely in-frame clones and lacks some. The profile shows thousands of clones, 70% to 85% of them singletons. Material: PBMCs, obtained after allogeneic stem cell transplant with posttransplant cyclophosphamide. The receptors were gathered from a male patient aged 60-69 years who received an allogeneic stem cell transplant from an unrelated donor, was CMV-positive, and had no GVHD. Among the T cells, some may be from the graft donor.

The chain has TRBV21-1 and TRBJ2-7; TRBD1 reflects the table's D call only, with no check against the DNA. TRBV21-1 constitutes a pseudogene. The CDR3 is made up of 16 amino acids. The CDR3: CASSKGLDRGSYEQYF. CDR3 nucleotides: TGTGCCAGCAGCAAAGGCCTGGACAGGGGGTCCTACGAGCAGTACTTC.

This clone was recorded a few times. V usage is TRBV2 and J usage is TRBJ2-7; D not certain. Germline-derived CDR1 and CDR2 are SNHLY and FYNNEI. V was shortened by 4 bases and J by 6 bases, with 4 bases between the two germline ends. The CDR3 sequence is 10 residues long. CDR3 loop: CASSVVEQYF. DNA of the CDR3: TGTGCCAGCAGTGTAGTCGAGCAGTACTTC.

CDR3 residues: CASSLTPSGRTYEQYF. CDR3 DNA sequence: TGTGCCAGCAGCCTTACCCCTAGCGGGAGAACCTACGAGCAGTACTTC. The rearrangement joins TRBV7-9 to TRBJ2-7; 10 bases agree with TRBD2. CDR3 length: 16 residues. Germline-derived CDR1 and CDR2 are SEHNR and FQNEAQ (reference sequence). The junction had 9 bases not matched to a gene; V was cut back by 5 bases and J by 2 bases. The full variable domain, rest sourced from reference TRBV7-9 and TRBJ2-7, is DTGVSQNPRHKITKRGQNVTFRCDPISEHNRLYWYRQTLGQGPEFLTYFQNEAQLEKSRLLSDRFSAERPKGSFSTLEIQRTEQGDSAMYLCASSLTPSGRTYEQYFGPGTRLTVT.

By sample share, this clone is medium-sized. The chain links TRBV28 to TRBJ2-3, with TRBD1 matching over 7 bases. The CDR3 is made up of 15 amino acids. The V gene's germline CDR1 is MDHEN and CDR2 SYDVKM. V was clipped by 5 bases and J by 6 bases; unmatched bases: 11. The CDR3 loop reads CASSALGTAEDTQYF. CDR3 DNA sequence: TGTGCCAGCAGTGCCTTAGGGACAGCAGAGGATACGCAGTATTTT.

The chain links TRBV5-1 to TRBJ2-6, with a weak D call TRBD2 (5 bases). Trimming took off 6 bases at V and 0 bases at J, with 10 bases between the two ends. Germline CDR1 reads SGHRS; CDR2 reads YFSETQ. The CDR3 has 15 residues. CDR3 nucleotides: TGCGCCAGCAAAACGGGAAACTCTGGGGCCAACGTCCTGACTTTC. Protein: CASKTGNSGANVLTF.

The rearrangement joins TRBV27 to TRBJ2-3; 7 bases match TRBD2. Trimming at V came to 7 bases and at J to 2 bases, leaving 9 bases not matched to a gene. The CDR3 is 15 amino acids. Germline lookup yields CDR1 MNHEY and CDR2 SMNVEV (reference sequence). DNA for the CDR3: TGTGCCAGCACCCCGGGGGGACTCAACACAGATACGCAGTATTTT. Translation gives CASTPGGLNTDTQYF.

The chain couples TRBV5-1 to TRBJ2-7; D perhaps matches TRBD1 (6 bases). The V gene lost 5 bases and the J gene lost 2 bases, with 17 bases spanning the gap. This CDR3 is built from 15 residues. Germline CDR1 reads SGHRS; CDR2 reads YFSETQ. The CDR3 reads CASSPGDTKTYEQYF. The CDR3 DNA is TGCGCCAGCAGTCCCGGGGACACTAAGACCTACGAGCAGTACTTC.

The V and J genes are TRBV11-2 and TRBJ2-2, with 12 bases that match TRBD2. Trimming took 10 bases from V and 1 from J; bases not matched to a gene: 4. The CDR3 is made up of 15 amino acids. Per germline, CDR1 SGHAT and CDR2 FQNNGV. The CDR3 loop is CATTSGGLNTGELFF. DNA for the CDR3: TGTGCCACAACTAGCGGGGGGCTGAACACCGGGGAGCTGTTTTTT.

The rearrangement joins TRBV6-5 to TRBJ1-3; D perhaps matches TRBD1 (6 bases). Deletions cut 5 bases from V and 2 bases from J, with 13 bases between. Germline V gene lookup returns CDR1 MNHEY and CDR2 SVGAGI. The CDR3 is made up of 15 amino acids. This CDR3 reads CASSQQGSTGNTIYF. CDR3 DNA: TGTGCCAGCAGTCAACAGGGTTCGACTGGAAACACCATATATTTT.

The V and J genes are TRBV6-6 and TRBJ2-3; TRBD1 aligns across 7 bases. This CDR3 spans 15 amino acids. V lost 6 bases and J lost 0; bases outside the gene matches: 6. Germline V gene sequence: CDR1 MNHNY, CDR2 SVGAGI (reference sequence). The DNA for the CDR3 is TGTGCCAGCAGGAACCCACAGGGGAGCACAGATACGCAGTATTTT. It codes for CASRNPQGSTDTQYF.

This clone was seen a few times. The rearrangement uses TRBV28 and TRBJ2-3, with 10 bases matching TRBD1. This CDR3 is built from 20 residues. V trimming: 5 bases; J trimming: 2 bases; junction bases outside the gene matches: 19. Germline loops: CDR1 MDHEN, CDR2 SYDVKM. The chain's CDR3 is CASSHQWTGGLFDYTDTQYF. As DNA, the CDR3 is TGTGCCAGCAGTCACCAATGGACAGGGGGGTTATTTGATTACACAGATACGCAGTATTTT.

This clone turned up a few times. The V gene is TRBV13, the J gene TRBJ1-1; no definite D call. Germline loops: CDR1 PRHDT, CDR2 FYEKMQ (reference sequence). The CDR3 contains 14 residues. Between the trimmed V and J ends, which lost 1 base and 2 bases, there was a span of 8 bases. The DNA for the CDR3 is TGTGCCAGCAGCTTAGATACGGTTAACACTGAAGCTTTCTTT. Its translation is CASSLDTVNTEAFF.

This clone was seen a handful of times. The chain employs TRBV2 and TRBJ2-7; D may be TRBD1 (6 bases). V was pared by 6 bases and J by 0 bases, with 9 bases between. Germline CDR1 and CDR2: SNHLY and FYNNEI. The CDR3 runs to 13 residues. CDR3 protein: CASRGGGSYEQYF. DNA for the CDR3: TGTGCCAGCAGAGGGGGTGGCTCCTACGAGCAGTACTTC.

The chain carries TRBV11-3 and TRBJ2-1, with 10 bases that match TRBD2. The trim removed 11 bases at V and 7 bases at J, leaving 8 bases unmatched. This CDR3 spans 13 amino acids. CDR1 is SGHNT, CDR2 YENEEA, per germline. This CDR3 is CASSSGGANEQFF. DNA of the CDR3: TGTGCCTCAAGCAGCGGGGGGGCGAATGAGCAGTTCTTC.

The V call is TRBV27, the J call TRBJ2-7; the D gene is possibly TRBD1 (6 bases). Germline V gives CDR1 MNHEY, CDR2 SMNVEV (reference sequence). Deletions cut 5 bases from V and 8 bases from J, with 19 bases between. The CDR3 loop spans 14 amino acids. DNA for the CDR3: TGTGCCAGCAGTGTCAACCGGGACACCGAAAAGCAGTACTTC. Residues: CASSVNRDTEKQYF.

The CDR3 region is CASSPGQTYNEQFF. The CDR3 DNA reads TGTGCCAGCTCACCGGGACAGACCTACAATGAGCAGTTCTTC. The chain is built from TRBV18 and TRBJ2-1, with TRBD1 matching 7 bases. With 3 bases clipped from V and 2 bases from J, the junction kept 1 base outside the gene matches. Germline V CDR1 and CDR2: KGHSH, LQKENI. The CDR3 spans 14 residues.

This clone was recorded only once. The germline gene is not matched at one end of the junction; a read error may be the cause. V and J are TRBV13 and TRBJ2-5, with D maybe TRBD1 (5 bases). The J call may be in error: the DNA end matches TRBJ2-7 better. The CDR3 contains 14 residues. Germline lookup yields CDR1 PRHDT and CDR2 FYEKMQ (reference sequence). CDR3 sequence (DNA): TGTGCCAGCAGCCTAGGGGTGAAACCCTACGAGCAGTACTTC. This codes for CASSLGVKPYEQYF.

There are a few counts of this clone. This chain connects TRBV5-1 to TRBJ1-4; D unresolved. CDR1 and CDR2 from the germline V gene are SGHRS and YFSETQ. V lost 4 bases and J 2 bases, leaving 9 bases between the germline ends. This CDR3 has 14 amino acids. This chain's CDR3 is CASSPSGTNEKLFF. In DNA, the CDR3 is TGCGCCAGCAGCCCCTCGGGGACTAATGAAAAACTGTTTTTT.

The rearrangement joins TRBV14 to TRBJ2-2; D is ambiguous. CDR3 length: 11 residues. Germline CDR1 is SGHDN and CDR2 is FVKESK. Trimming pared 6 bases from V and 13 bases from J, leaving 12 bases between. CDR3 DNA sequence: TGTGCCAGCAGACGAGCTAGGTGGCTGTTTTTT. Translation gives CASRRARWLFF.

This clone has only one observation. This chain connects TRBV5-4 to TRBJ2-7; weak D call: TRBD2 (5 bases). From germline, CDR1 is SGHNT and CDR2 YYREEE (reference sequence). Between the trimmed V and J ends, which lost 0 bases and 3 bases, there was a span of 7 bases. The CDR3 sequence is 13 residues long. The CDR3 reads CASSLAAGYEQYF. DNA for the CDR3: TGTGCCAGCAGCTTGGCCGCGGGCTACGAGCAGTACTTC. The variable domain in full, with the rest retrieved from reference TRBV5-4 and TRBJ2-7, is ETGVTQSPTHLIKTRGQQVTLRCSSQSGHNTVSWYQQALGQGPQFIFQYYREEENGRGNFPPRFSGLQFPNYSSELNVNALELDDSALYLCASSLAAGYEQYFGPGTRLTVT.